This T cell receptor (beta chain) derives from a study of early T cells in non-severe SARS-CoV-2 infection. This clonotype has just a few counts. TCRdb fed the 5' RACE reads into MiXCR, producing one record per CDR3 protein. The sample shows about 48,000 distinct CDR3 sequences, over 7.5% of them seen only once. Looked up from germline, CDR1 is DFQATT and CDR2 is SNEGSKA (reference sequence). The length of the CDR3 is 16 residues. Trimming cost V 5 bases and J 4 bases; bases outside gene matches: 11. The rearrangement uses TRBV20-1 and TRBJ1-6, with 7 bases lining up with TRBD1. The specimen was whole blood. The sequence derives from an adult who was a healthcare worker with PCR-confirmed SARS-CoV-2 infection or an uninfected control (not recorded which). CDR3 sequence reads: CSAGLQGTLYNSPLHF. The CDR3 nucleotides read TGCAGTGCTGGATTACAGGGGACGCTTTATAATTCACCCCTCCACTTT.